The rows below give T cell receptor beta chains drawn from one sample of a study of cytomegalovirus exposure and HLA in healthy donors. The protocol was immunoSEQ multiplex PCR, while the TCRdb copy is restricted to in-frame clones and leaves out a portion. Of about 110,000 clones listed, around 84% were seen once; the top ten hold approximately 1.2%. The sample comprised PBMCs. These receptors originate from a woman in her thirties in good health and CMV-seronegative. Both conserved end residues are part of each CDR3. A D gene is named only where the DNA matches it firmly. Size is stated for part of the rows, as once, few or many counts, or as a class when the clone is expanded.

D gene,clone size,J gene,V gene,CDR3 protein,CDR3 DNA
TRBD2,.,TRBJ2-1,TRBV6-4,CASSAASGGPYNEQFF,TGTGCCAGCAGTGCGGCCAGCGGGGGCCCCTACAATGAGCAGTTCTTC
.,few,TRBJ2-7,TRBV7-3,CASSLMVSVEQYF,TGTGCCAGCAGCTTAATGGTTAGCGTCGAGCAGTACTTC
.,.,TRBJ1-5,TRBV10-3,CAIRQGEDQPQHF,TGTGCCATCAGACAGGGAGAAGATCAGCCCCAGCATTTT
TRBD1,.,TRBJ1-6,TRBV7-9,CASSAGTGSRSPLHF,TGTGCCAGCAGCGCTGGGACAGGGTCAAGGTCACCCCTCCACTTT
TRBD2,.,TRBJ2-1,TRBV9,CASSVTSGSYNEQFF,TGTGCCAGCAGCGTAACTAGCGGCTCCTACAATGAGCAGTTCTTC
TRBD1,.,TRBJ1-4,TRBV11-2,CASSLGDRAGYHEKLFF,TGTGCCAGCAGCTTAGGGGACAGGGCCGGATATCATGAAAAACTGTTTTTT
.,.,TRBJ2-7,TRBV4-1,CASSQAWDTYEQYF,TGCGCCAGCAGCCAAGCTTGGGACACCTACGAGCAGTACTTC
TRBD1,once,TRBJ2-5,TRBV5-4,CASSFTGEETQYF,TGTGCCAGCAGCTTCACAGGGGAAGAGACCCAGTACTTC
.,once,TRBJ1-5,TRBV27,CASSYLYSNQPQHF,TGTGCCAGCTCTTATCTATATAGCAATCAGCCCCAGCATTTT
.,.,TRBJ2-2,TRBV5-4,CASSPGETGELFF,TGTGCCAGCAGCCCCGGGGAGACCGGGGAGCTGTTTTTT
TRBD2,.,TRBJ2-5,TRBV7-2,CASSLGTSGETQYF,TGTGCCAGCAGCTTAGGGACTAGCGGAGAGACCCAGTACTTC
.,once,TRBJ1-1,TRBV13,CASSGQGRDTEAFF,TGTGCCAGCAGCGGCCAGGGGCGGGACACTGAAGCTTTCTTT
TRBD1,few,TRBJ2-1,TRBV5-4,CASHRDRGYNEQFF,TGTGCCAGCCACCGGGACAGGGGGTACAATGAGCAGTTCTTC
.,.,TRBJ1-1,TRBV27,CASAQDNWTEAFF,TGTGCCAGCGCTCAGGATAATTGGACTGAAGCTTTCTTT
.,.,TRBJ1-1,TRBV6-1,CASRRPGENTEAFF,TGTGCCAGCAGAAGACCGGGAGAGAACACTGAAGCTTTCTTT
TRBD1,.,TRBJ1-2,TRBV11-2,CASSPRQGYGYTF,TGTGCCAGCAGCCCGCGACAGGGCTATGGCTACACCTTC
.,.,TRBJ2-7,TRBV6-5,CASSYSRQYEQYF,TGTGCCAGCAGTTACTCCAGGCAGTACGAGCAGTACTTC